This T cell receptor (beta chain) was sequenced for a study of response to subunit inactivated influenza vaccine. Findings of the study overall: The authors proposed limited new T cell recruitment per seasonal influenza vaccination.

TCRdb reprocessed the RT-PCR reads with MiXCR, giving one entry per CDR3 protein. Among over 400,000 distinct CDR3 sequences listed, roughly 13% were seen once. Comments on this clonotype: Its antigen remains unknown.

This specimen consisted of PBMCs from blood, obtained 45 days after vaccination. This receptor was obtained from a man in his forties or fifties who received an inactivated influenza vaccine.

The DNA of the CDR3 is TGTGCCAGCAGTCCGGGACTAGCGGGAGGGCCGTGGAATGAGCAGTTCTTC. The encoded protein is CASSPGLAGGPWNEQFF. The V and J genes are TRBV27 and TRBJ2-1, with 16 bases fitting TRBD2. This CDR3 has 17 amino acids. Trimming at V came to 5 bases and at J to 7 bases, leaving 8 bases not matched to a gene. CDR1 is MNHEY, CDR2 SMNVEV, per germline (reference sequence).